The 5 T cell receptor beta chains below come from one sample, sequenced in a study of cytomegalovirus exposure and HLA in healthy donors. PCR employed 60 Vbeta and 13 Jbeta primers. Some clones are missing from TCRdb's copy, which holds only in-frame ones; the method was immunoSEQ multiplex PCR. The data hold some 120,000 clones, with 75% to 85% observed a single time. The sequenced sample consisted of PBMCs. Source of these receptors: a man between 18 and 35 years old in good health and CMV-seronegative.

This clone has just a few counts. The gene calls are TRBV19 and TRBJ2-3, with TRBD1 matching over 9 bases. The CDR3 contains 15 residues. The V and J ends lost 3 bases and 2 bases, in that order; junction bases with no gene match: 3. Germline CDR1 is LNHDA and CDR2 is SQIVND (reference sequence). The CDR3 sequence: CASSMGQGHTDTQYF. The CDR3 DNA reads TGTGCCAGTAGTATGGGACAGGGCCACACAGATACGCAGTATTTT.

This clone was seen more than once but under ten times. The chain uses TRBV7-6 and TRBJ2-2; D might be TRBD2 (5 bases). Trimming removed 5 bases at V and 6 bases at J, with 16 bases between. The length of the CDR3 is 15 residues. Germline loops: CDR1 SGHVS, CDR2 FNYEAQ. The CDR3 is CASSLGSSGAGELFF. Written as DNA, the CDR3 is TGTGCCAGCAGCCTGGGGTCGAGCGGAGCCGGGGAGCTGTTTTTT.

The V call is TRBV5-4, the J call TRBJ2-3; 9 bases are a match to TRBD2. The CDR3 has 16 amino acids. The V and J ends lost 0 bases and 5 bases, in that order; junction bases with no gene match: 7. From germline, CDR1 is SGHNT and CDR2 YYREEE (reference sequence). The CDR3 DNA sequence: TGTGCCAGCAGCTTGGACGGCGGGAGGGGGGTAGATACGCAGTATTTT. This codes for CASSLDGGRGVDTQYF. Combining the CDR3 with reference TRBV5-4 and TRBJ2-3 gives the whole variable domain ETGVTQSPTHLIKTRGQQVTLRCSSQSGHNTVSWYQQALGQGPQFIFQYYREEENGRGNFPPRFSGLQFPNYSSELNVNALELDDSALYLCASSLDGGRGVDTQYFGPGTRLTVL.

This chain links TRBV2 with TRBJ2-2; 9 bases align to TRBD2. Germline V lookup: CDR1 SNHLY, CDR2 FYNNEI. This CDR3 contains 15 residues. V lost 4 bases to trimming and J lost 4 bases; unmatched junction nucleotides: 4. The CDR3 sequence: CASSGGGRATGELFF. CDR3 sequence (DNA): TGTGCCAGCAGTGGCGGCGGGAGGGCCACCGGGGAGCTGTTTTTT.

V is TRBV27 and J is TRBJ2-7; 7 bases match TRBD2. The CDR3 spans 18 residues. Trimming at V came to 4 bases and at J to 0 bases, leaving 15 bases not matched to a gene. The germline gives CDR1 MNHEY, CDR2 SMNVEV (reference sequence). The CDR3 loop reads CASSWERGRFDLSYEQYV. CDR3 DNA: TGTGCCAGCAGTTGGGAGCGGGGCCGCTTTGACCTCTCCTACGAGCAGTACGTC.